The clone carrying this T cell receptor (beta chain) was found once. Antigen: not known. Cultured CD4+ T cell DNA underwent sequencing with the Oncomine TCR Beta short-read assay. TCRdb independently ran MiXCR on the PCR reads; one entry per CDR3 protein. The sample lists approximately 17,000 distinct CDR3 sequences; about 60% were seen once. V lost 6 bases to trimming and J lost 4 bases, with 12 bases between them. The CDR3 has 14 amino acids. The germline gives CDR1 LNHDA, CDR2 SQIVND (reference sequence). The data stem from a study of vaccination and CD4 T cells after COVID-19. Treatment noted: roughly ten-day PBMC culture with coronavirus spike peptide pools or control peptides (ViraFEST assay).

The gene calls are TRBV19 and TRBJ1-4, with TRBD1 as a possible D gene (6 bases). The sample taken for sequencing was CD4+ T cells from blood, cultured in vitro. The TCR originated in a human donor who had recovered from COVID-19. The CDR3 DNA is TGTGCCAGTAGGCTGGACAGCATTAATGAAAAACTGTTTTTT. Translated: CASRLDSINEKLFF.